This TCR beta chain was recovered during a study of T cell repertoires in cytomegalovirus infection (dated by TCRdb to the late 2010s). Broadly, across the study: Donor HLA type was relevant to the analysis, as public TCR beta signatures indicated carriage of CMV infection together with the matching HLA type. What the authors observed across the whole study: In both this cohort and an independent cohort of 300 to 450 donors, the cumulative frequency of public TCR beta family members distinguished carriers of CMV infection plus the relevant HLA type. In the ex vivo response, HLA-C-restricted CMV-specific TCR beta clonotypes were dominant, and in two of eight donors the single most frequent clonotype came from this HLA-C-restricted group.

The listed sequencing device is Illumina HiSeq 1500. Through fastp at Q25 and MiXCR, TCRdb rebuilt clones from the public reads, retaining in-frame beta chains. A single entry per CDR3 protein holds the most common genes and DNA from its merged rows. The table for this sample lists around 450,000 distinct CDR3 sequences; roughly 10% of them were counted only once. The ten largest clones take up about 9.4% of the sample. Its CDR3 holds 15 amino acids, cysteine through phenylalanine. The entry retains the CDR3 DNA only, 45 bases that are in frame from base 1. The germline V gene sets CDR1 to SGHAT and CDR2 to FQNNGV. Ends trimmed: V by 4 bases, J by 5 bases; bases unmatched to a gene: 7. This clonotype came up many times. The target of this receptor is not known. Base-call qualities are not available, and no considerably larger clone is one nucleotide away.

Sequencing input: PBMCs. The sequence was collected from a human donor in good health (CMV status not recorded). Some clones in this sample may be carry-over from other donors' samples. The V and J genes are TRBV11-2 and TRBJ2-1, and TRBD2 matches 8 of the central bases. The CDR3 corresponds to CASSSPGGAHNEQFF. The sequenced DNA is TGTGCCAGCAGCTCTCCCGGGGGGGCACACAATGAGCAGTTCTTC.